These 23 T cell receptor beta chains originate from one sample sequenced in a study of T cell responses to AZD1222 COVID-19 vaccine. Clones were sequenced by immunoSEQ multiplex PCR, and TCRdb holds only the in-frame ones, with some missing. This table holds 90,000 to 150,000 clones, less than 95% found once. Source: peripheral blood, taken on day 0 of AZD1222 vaccination. The receptors derive from an adult in good health.

The rearrangement joins TRBV4-1 to TRBJ1-4, with D uncertain. CDR3 length: 15 residues. Trimming removed 0 bases from V and 8 bases from J, with 13 bases in between. The germline V gene has CDR1 MGHRA and CDR2 YSYEKL. This CDR3 reads CASSQDKGSYEKLFF. CDR3 coding DNA: TGCGCCAGCAGCCAAGATAAGGGTTCCTACGAAAAACTGTTTTTT.

The rearrangement links TRBV15 to TRBJ1-4; no clear D. The V and J ends lost 5 bases and 10 bases respectively, with 11 bases between them. This CDR3 is built from 12 residues. Germline V CDR1 and CDR2: LNHNV, YYDKDF (reference sequence). In DNA, the CDR3 is TGTGCCACCAGCGGATCCCAGAGAAAACTGTTTTTT. This gives the protein CATSGSQRKLFF.

The V and J genes are TRBV28 and TRBJ2-5; TRBD1 might be the D (6 bases). Trimming removed 7 bases at V and 3 bases at J, with 18 bases between. CDR3 size: 15 residues. The germline V gene encodes CDR1 MDHEN and CDR2 SYDVKM. CDR3 in amino acids: CASIPSDSGKETQYF. CDR3 sequence (DNA): TGTGCCAGCATCCCTTCGGACAGCGGAAAAGAGACCCAGTACTTC.

The chain combines TRBV27 with TRBJ2-5; 7 bases line up with TRBD1. V shed 0 bases, J shed 1 base, and the junction held 11 bases outside the gene matches. The CDR3 has 18 residues. Germline V lookup: CDR1 MNHEY, CDR2 SMNVEV (reference sequence). This chain's CDR3 is CASSLSGLRQGFQETQYF. The CDR3 coding sequence is TGTGCCAGCAGTTTATCGGGTTTGCGACAGGGATTCCAAGAGACCCAGTACTTC.

The chain is built from TRBV7-9 and TRBJ1-4, with D possibly TRBD1 on 6 matching bases. CDR1 is SEHNR and CDR2 is FQNEAQ in the germline V gene (reference sequence). V dropped 5 bases and J dropped 1 base, with 20 bases sitting between them. The CDR3 loop spans 18 amino acids. CDR3 protein: CASSRDQGRKETNEKLFF. The CDR3 DNA follows: TGTGCCAGCAGCCGTGATCAGGGGCGTAAGGAAACTAATGAAAAACTGTTTTTT.

V and J are TRBV13 and TRBJ2-5, with 7 positions matching TRBD1. This CDR3 is 16 amino acids long. V trimming: 4 bases; J trimming: 1 base; junction bases outside the gene matches: 9. From germline, CDR1 is PRHDT and CDR2 FYEKMQ (reference sequence). The CDR3 reads CASSSYRGRGQETQYF. The DNA of the CDR3 is TGTGCCAGCAGCTCCTACAGGGGAAGGGGCCAAGAGACCCAGTACTTC.

The chain couples TRBV10-3 to TRBJ1-5, with D hard to call. CDR3 length: 13 amino acids. The germline CDR1 and CDR2 sequences are ENHRY and SYGVKD. V lost 2 bases to trimming and J lost 6 bases, with 8 bases between them. CDR3 loop: CAISETWSQPQHF. CDR3 nucleotides: TGTGCCATCAGTGAGACGTGGAGTCAGCCCCAGCATTTT.

V gene TRBV27 combines with J gene TRBJ1-5, with 10 bases fitting TRBD1. Germline V lookup: CDR1 MNHEY, CDR2 SMNVEV (reference sequence). This CDR3 has 15 amino acids. After removal of 5 bases from V and 0 bases from J, the junction contained 1 base not matched to a gene. This CDR3 is CASSDRGLSNQPQHF. The CDR3 region has the DNA TGTGCCAGCAGTGACAGGGGGCTTAGCAATCAGCCCCAGCATTTT.

This clone was seen a single time. CDR3 sequence reads: CASSETMINTEAFF. The CDR3 nucleotides read TGCGCCAGCAGTGAGACTATGATAAACACTGAAGCTTTCTTT. The chain uses TRBV10-2 and TRBJ1-1; D unclear. This CDR3 spans 14 amino acids. CDR1 is WSHSY, CDR2 SAAADI, per germline. The V end was cut by 2 bases, the J end by 2 bases, with 9 bases between.

CDR3 loop: CASSMGRVGEKLFF. The CDR3 DNA follows: TGTGCCAGCAGCATGGGGAGGGTGGGTGAAAAACTGTTTTTT. The rearrangement uses TRBV21-1 and TRBJ1-4. TRBV21-1 is tagged as a pseudogene. CDR3 length equals 14 residues.

V and J are TRBV7-8 and TRBJ2-2; D tentatively reads TRBD1 or TRBD2 (6 bases each). The CDR3 is 16 residues long. Germline V gives CDR1 SGHVS, CDR2 FQNEAQ. Trimming removed 7 bases at V and 5 bases at J, with 20 bases between. The CDR3 region is CASNLGWGAHTGELFF. Here the CDR3 DNA reads TGTGCCAGCAACCTAGGTTGGGGGGCCCATACCGGGGAGCTGTTTTTT.

The V call is TRBV6-2 or TRBV6-3, the J call TRBJ1-2; 7 bases line up with TRBD1. The ends lost 5 bases at V and 4 bases at J; junction bases unmatched: 7. Germline CDR1 is MNHEY and CDR2 is SVGEGT. CDR3 length: 14 amino acids. The CDR3, as DNA: TGTGCCAGCAGTCGACGAGGGGGCGTCTATGGCTACACCTTC. It yields the protein CASSRRGGVYGYTF.

V and J are TRBV10-2 and TRBJ1-2; 7 bases agree with TRBD1. Trimming cost V 6 bases and J 6 bases; bases outside gene matches: 13. The germline V gene has CDR1 WSHSY and CDR2 SAAADI. This CDR3 is built from 15 residues. The chain's CDR3 is CASREPGQPYDGYTF. In DNA, the CDR3 is TGCGCCAGCAGAGAACCGGGACAGCCATACGATGGCTACACCTTC.

The CDR3, as DNA: TGTGCCAGCAGCGTAGCCGGGGCGGCGGTAGGAAACACCATATATTTT. This gives the protein CASSVAGAAVGNTIYF. The chain couples TRBV9 to TRBJ1-3, with D perhaps matching TRBD1 (5 bases). The CDR3 spans 16 residues. CDR1 and CDR2 (germline): SGDLS, YYNGEE. V lost 0 bases to trimming and J lost 4 bases, with 14 bases between them. The full variable domain, its missing parts supplied by reference TRBV9 and TRBJ1-3, is DSGVTQTPKHLITATGQRVTLRCSPRSGDLSVYWYQQSLDQGLQFLIQYYNGEERAKGNILERFSAQQFPDLHSELNLSSLELGDSALYFCASSVAGAAVGNTIYFGEGSWLTVV.

This chain connects TRBV11-2 to TRBJ2-7; 8 nucleotides agree with TRBD1. Trimming at V came to 5 bases and at J to 3 bases, leaving 9 bases not matched to a gene. The germline V gene encodes CDR1 SGHAT and CDR2 FQNNGV. The length of the CDR3 is 15 residues. CDR3: CASSPGQGGVYEQYF. The CDR3 DNA reads as TGTGCCAGCAGCCCAGGACAGGGCGGAGTCTACGAGCAGTACTTC.

Worth noting for this clone: Germline and junction disagree at one end, which may indicate a read error. The rearrangement uses TRBV11-2 and TRBJ2-2, with TRBD2 as a possible D gene (5 bases). This CDR3 has 14 amino acids. Germline V lookup: CDR1 SGHAT, CDR2 FQNNGV. The CDR3 sequence: CATSRGRGTGELFF. CDR3 DNA sequence: TGTGCCACCAGCCGAGGCCGAGGGACCGGGGAGCTGTTTTTT. Variable domain in full (rest from reference TRBV11-2 and TRBJ2-2): EAGVAQSPRYKIIEKRQSVAFWCNPISGHATLYWYQQILGQGPKLLIQFQNNGVVDDSQLPKDRFSAERLKGVDSTLKIQPAKLEDSAVYLCATSRGRGTGELFFGEGSRLTVL.

This chain joins TRBV2 and TRBJ1-3, with D unclear. CDR1 and CDR2 from the germline V gene are SNHLY and FYNNEI. V dropped 3 bases and J dropped 1 base, with 10 bases sitting between them. The CDR3 sequence is 15 residues long. CDR3: CASSDARSSGNTIYF. CDR3 bases: TGTGCCAGCAGTGACGCCCGGTCATCTGGAAACACCATATATTTT.

This chain connects TRBV5-4 to TRBJ1-5; tentatively, D is TRBD1 (5 bases). The germline CDR1 and CDR2 sequences are SGHNT and YYREEE (reference sequence). The CDR3 totals 15 residues. Trimming took off 4 bases at V and 6 bases at J, with 17 bases between the two ends. CDR3 nucleotides: TGTGCCAGCAGCCTGGGACCGCCAGAGGGTCAGCCCCAGCATTTT. Its protein is CASSLGPPEGQPQHF.

The J gene is TRBJ2-1, the V gene TRBV6-5; D unresolved. The CDR3 runs 12 residues. Trimming shortened V by 10 bases and J by 4 bases, and 11 bases separated the two germline ends. Germline CDR1 is MNHEY and CDR2 is SVGAGI. The CDR3 DNA follows: TGTGCCACCACCTTCTTGTACAATGAGCAGTTCTTC. Amino acid sequence: CATTFLYNEQFF.

The CDR3 protein is CASSLLTREQYF. The DNA for the CDR3 is TGTGCCAGCAGTTTACTTACAAGGGAGCAGTACTTC. This chain links TRBV28 with TRBJ2-7; no clear D gene. With 2 bases removed from V and 7 bases from J, the gap between germline ends came to 9 bases. CDR3 length: 12 amino acids. Germline V gives CDR1 MDHEN, CDR2 SYDVKM.

The chain is built from TRBV5-1 and TRBJ2-4; weak D call: TRBD2 (6 bases). The CDR3 has 20 amino acids. V was pared by 3 bases and J by 0 bases, with 25 bases between. Per the germline V gene, CDR1 is SGHRS and CDR2 is YFSETQ. CDR3 sequence: CASSSYKGRDPLPAKNIQYF. CDR3 coding DNA: TGCGCCAGCAGCTCTTATAAGGGGCGGGACCCCCTCCCAGCCAAAAACATTCAGTACTTC.

The V gene is TRBV11-2, the J gene TRBJ1-1; D ambiguous. V lost 2 bases to trimming and J lost 7 bases, with 14 bases between them. The CDR3 sequence is 14 residues long. CDR1 and CDR2 from the germline V gene are SGHAT and FQNNGV. CDR3 loop: CASSLTPDTLEAFF. CDR3 in DNA: TGTGCCAGCAGCTTAACCCCCGATACACTTGAAGCTTTCTTT.

The gene calls are TRBV27 and TRBJ1-1; D gene unclear. V dropped 8 bases and J dropped 5 bases, with 12 bases sitting between them. The CDR3 runs 12 residues. Germline assignment: CDR1 MNHEY and CDR2 SMNVEV (reference sequence). CDR3 DNA: TGTGCCAGCGGGAGGTGGGGAACTGAAGCTTTCTTT. Translated, it gives CASGRWGTEAFF.